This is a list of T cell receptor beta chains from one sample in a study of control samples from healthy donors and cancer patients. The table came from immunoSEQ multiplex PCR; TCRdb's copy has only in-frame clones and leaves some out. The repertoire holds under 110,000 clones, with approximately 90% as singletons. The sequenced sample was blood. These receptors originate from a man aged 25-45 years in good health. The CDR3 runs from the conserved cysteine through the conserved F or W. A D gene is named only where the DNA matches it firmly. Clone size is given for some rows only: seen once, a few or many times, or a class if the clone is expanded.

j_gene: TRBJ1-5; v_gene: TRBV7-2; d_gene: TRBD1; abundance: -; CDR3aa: CASSPGTVYNQPQHF; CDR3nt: TGTGCCAGCAGCCCCGGGACAGTTTACAATCAGCCCCAGCATTTT
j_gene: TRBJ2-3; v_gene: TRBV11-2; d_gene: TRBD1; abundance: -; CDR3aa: CASSFRGDRGQTDTQYF; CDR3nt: TGTGCCAGCAGCTTTAGAGGGGACAGGGGACAAACAGATACGCAGTATTTT
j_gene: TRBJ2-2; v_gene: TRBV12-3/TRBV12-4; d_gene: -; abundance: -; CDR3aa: CASTFSSRELFF; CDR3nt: TGTGCCAGCACCTTCTCCAGCCGGGAGCTGTTTTTT
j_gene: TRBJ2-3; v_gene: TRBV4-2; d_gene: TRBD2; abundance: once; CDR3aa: CASGREITDTQYF; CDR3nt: TGTGCCAGTGGGAGGGAGATCACAGATACGCAGTATTTT
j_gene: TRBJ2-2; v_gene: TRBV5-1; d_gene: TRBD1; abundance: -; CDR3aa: CASSFDITGGAGTGELFF; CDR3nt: TGCGCCAGCAGCTTCGACATTACAGGGGGCGCCGGCACCGGGGAGCTGTTTTTT
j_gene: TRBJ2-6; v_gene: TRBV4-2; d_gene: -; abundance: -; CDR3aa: CASSQERAGANVLTF; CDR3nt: TGTGCCAGCAGCCAAGAACGAGCTGGGGCCAACGTCCTGACTTTC
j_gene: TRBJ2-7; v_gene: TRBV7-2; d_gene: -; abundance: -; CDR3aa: CASSFDGLENYEQYF; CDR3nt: TGTGCCAGCAGCTTTGACGGGCTAGAGAACTACGAGCAGTACTTC
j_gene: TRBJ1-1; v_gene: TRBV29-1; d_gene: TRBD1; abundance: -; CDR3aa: CSFHRGLNTEAFF; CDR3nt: TGCAGCTTCCACAGGGGGCTGAACACTGAAGCTTTCTTT
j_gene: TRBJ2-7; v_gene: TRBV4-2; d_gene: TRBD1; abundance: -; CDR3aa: CASSHLNTGTGYREQYF; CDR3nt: TGTGCCAGCAGCCACCTAAATACCGGGACAGGGTATCGCGAGCAGTACTTC
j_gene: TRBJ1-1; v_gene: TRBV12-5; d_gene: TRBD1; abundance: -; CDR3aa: CASVIDRVAMNTEAFF; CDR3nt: TGTGCTAGTGTCATCGACAGGGTGGCCATGAACACTGAAGCTTTCTTT
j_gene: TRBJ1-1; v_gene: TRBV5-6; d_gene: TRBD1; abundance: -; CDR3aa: CASSPRQGAGTEAFF; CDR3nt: TGTGCCAGCAGCCCCCGACAGGGGGCAGGGACTGAAGCTTTCTTT
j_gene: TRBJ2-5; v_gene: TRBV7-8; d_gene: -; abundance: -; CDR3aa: CASSLVRRGGRQETQYF; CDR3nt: TGTGCCAGCAGCTTAGTTCGGAGGGGGGGACGGCAAGAGACCCAGTACTTC
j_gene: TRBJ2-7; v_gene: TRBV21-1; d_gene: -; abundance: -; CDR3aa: CASSKPMGYRGYEQYF; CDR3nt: TGTGCCAGCAGCAAACCGATGGGATACAGGGGCTACGAGCAGTACTTC
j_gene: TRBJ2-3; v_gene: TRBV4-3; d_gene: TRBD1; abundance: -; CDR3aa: CASSQDEGAFSSNTQYF; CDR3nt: TGCGCCAGCAGCCAAGATGAGGGGGCCTTCTCCTCTAATACGCAGTATTTT
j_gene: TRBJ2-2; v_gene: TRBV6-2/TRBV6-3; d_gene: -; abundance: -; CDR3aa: CASSPVGELFF; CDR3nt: TGTGCCAGCAGCCCCGTCGGGGAGCTGTTTTTT
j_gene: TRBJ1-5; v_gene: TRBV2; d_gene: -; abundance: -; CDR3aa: CASSEKGYSNQPQHF; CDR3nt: TGTGCCAGCAGTGAAAAGGGTTATAGCAATCAGCCCCAGCATTTT
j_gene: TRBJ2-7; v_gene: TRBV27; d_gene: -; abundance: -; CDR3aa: CASSFVGYEQYF; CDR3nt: TGTGCCAGCAGTTTTGTGGGATACGAGCAGTACTTC
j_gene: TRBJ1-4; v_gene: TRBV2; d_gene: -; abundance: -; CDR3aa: CASSGAGRTNEKLFF; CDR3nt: TGTGCCAGCAGTGGTGCAGGGCGTACTAATGAAAAACTGTTTTTT
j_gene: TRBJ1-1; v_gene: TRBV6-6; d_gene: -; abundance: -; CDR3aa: CASAGNTEAFF; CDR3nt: TGTGCCAGCGCGGGGAACACTGAAGCTTTCTTT
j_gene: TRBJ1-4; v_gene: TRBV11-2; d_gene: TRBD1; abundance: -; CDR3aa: CASIRTGAATTNEKLFF; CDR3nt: TGTGCCAGCATTCGGACAGGGGCGGCAACAACTAATGAAAAACTGTTTTTT
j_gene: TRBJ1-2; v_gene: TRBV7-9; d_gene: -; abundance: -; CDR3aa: CASSADYGYTF; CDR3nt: TGTGCCAGCAGCGCCGACTATGGCTACACCTTC
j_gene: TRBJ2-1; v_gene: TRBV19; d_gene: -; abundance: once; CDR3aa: CASSLGLEQFF; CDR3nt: TGTGCCAGTAGTCTCGGACTGGAGCAGTTCTTC
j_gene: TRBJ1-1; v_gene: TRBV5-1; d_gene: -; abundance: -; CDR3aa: CASRKTVVGRTEAFF; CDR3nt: TGCGCCAGCAGAAAGACAGTTGTGGGGCGCACTGAAGCTTTCTTT
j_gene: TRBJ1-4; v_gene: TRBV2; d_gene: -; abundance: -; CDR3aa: CASKGETNEKLFF; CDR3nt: TGTGCCAGCAAGGGAGAAACTAATGAAAAACTGTTTTTT
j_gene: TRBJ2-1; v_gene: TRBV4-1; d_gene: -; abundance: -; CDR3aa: CASSYQYEQFF; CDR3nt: TGCGCCAGCAGCTATCAGTATGAGCAGTTCTTC
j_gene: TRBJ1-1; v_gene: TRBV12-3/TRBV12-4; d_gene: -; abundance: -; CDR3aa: CASSSLDRHQAFF; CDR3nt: TGTGCCAGCAGTTCCCTTGACAGGCATCAAGCTTTCTTT